The 8 T cell receptor beta chains below all came from one sample that was sequenced in a study of shared clonotypes between healthy human individuals. Sequencing was performed with immunoSEQ multiplex PCR; in TCRdb, only in-frame clones are kept and a portion is missing. The sample has about 1.5 million clones, approximately 98% seen once; the top ten hold approximately 0.45%. The sequencing input was naive CD4+ T cells sorted from blood. Sample subset: CD45RA+ positively selected. The receptor set was obtained from a man aged 30 to 45 in good health.

The rearrangement uses TRBV2 and TRBJ2-3, with D possibly being TRBD1 (6 bases). The germline CDR1 and CDR2 sequences are SNHLY and FYNNEI. Trimming removed 5 bases from V and 1 base from J, with 13 bases in between. This CDR3 comprises 15 residues. The CDR3 DNA sequence: TGTGCCAGCAGTAGGGCAGGGGTAGGCACAGATACGCAGTATTTT. Its protein product is CASSRAGVGTDTQYF.

This clone was seen a single time. This chain links TRBV7-8 with TRBJ2-7; D remains ambiguous. The CDR3 runs 11 residues. V was trimmed by 5 bases and J by 3 bases, leaving 5 bases between them. Germline CDR1 reads SGHVS; CDR2 reads FQNEAQ. The CDR3 bases are TGTGCCAGCAGCCGGAACTACGAGCAGTACTTC. It yields the protein CASSRNYEQYF.

The V gene is TRBV18, the J gene TRBJ2-3; the match to TRBD1 covers 8 bases. After removal of 3 bases from V and 4 bases from J, the junction contained 9 bases not matched to a gene. Germline V gene data show CDR1 as KGHSH and CDR2 as LQKENI. The CDR3 consists of 16 residues. The CDR3 sequence is CASSPKTGVVADTQYF. The CDR3 nucleotides read TGTGCCAGCTCACCGAAGACAGGGGTTGTGGCAGATACGCAGTATTTT. The variable domain in full, completed from reference TRBV18 and TRBJ2-3, reads NAGVMQNPRHLVRRRGQEARLRCSPMKGHSHVYWYRQLPEEGLKFMVYLQKENIIDESGMPKERFSAEFPKEGPSILRIQQVVRGDSAAYFCASSPKTGVVADTQYFGPGTRLTVL.

The V and J genes are TRBV7-2 and TRBJ1-1, with D possibly being TRBD1 (5 bases). The V gene lost 4 bases and the J gene lost 1 base, with 10 bases spanning the gap. This CDR3 has 14 residues. The germline gives CDR1 SGHTA, CDR2 FQGNSA. This CDR3 is CASSSGGENTEAFF. For the CDR3, the DNA is TGTGCCAGCAGCTCTGGGGGGGAGAACACTGAAGCTTTCTTT. The full variable domain, its missing parts supplied by reference TRBV7-2 and TRBJ1-1, is GAGVSQSPSNKVTEKGKDVELRCDPISGHTALYWYRQSLGQGLEFLIYFQGNSAPDKSGLPSDRFSAERTGGSVSTLTIQRTQQEDSAVYLCASSSGGENTEAFFGQGTRLTVV.

The chain employs TRBV28 and TRBJ2-1; 10 bases match TRBD1. Germline-derived CDR1 and CDR2 are MDHEN and SYDVKM. This CDR3 has 13 residues. Trimming cost V 6 bases and J 9 bases; bases outside gene matches: 5. In DNA form, the CDR3 reads TGTGCCAGCAGAGGGACAGGGGAATCTGAGCAGTTCTTC. It translates to CASRGTGESEQFF.

This sequence joins TRBV5-4 and TRBJ2-1; tentative D call: TRBD2 (6 bases). The CDR3 consists of 14 residues. Germline V gene lookup returns CDR1 SGHNT and CDR2 YYREEE (reference sequence). Trimming took off 5 bases at V and 0 bases at J, with 9 bases between the two ends. The CDR3 DNA reads TGTGCCAGCAGTGAGACTAGCTCCTACAATGAGCAGTTCTTC. Residues: CASSETSSYNEQFF. The variable domain in full, completed from reference TRBV5-4 and TRBJ2-1, reads ETGVTQSPTHLIKTRGQQVTLRCSSQSGHNTVSWYQQALGQGPQFIFQYYREEENGRGNFPPRFSGLQFPNYSSELNVNALELDDSALYLCASSETSSYNEQFFGPGTRLTVL.

V usage is TRBV13 and J usage is TRBJ1-1, with a weak D call TRBD1 (6 bases). The CDR3 runs to 14 residues. Trimming took off 6 bases at V and 0 bases at J, with 11 bases between the two ends. Germline CDR1 is PRHDT and CDR2 is FYEKMQ (reference sequence). As DNA, the CDR3 is TGTGCCAGCAGTCCCGGGACAATGAACACTGAAGCTTTCTTT. Its protein product is CASSPGTMNTEAFF.

The chain links TRBV6-5 to TRBJ1-3; D remains unclear. Per the germline V gene, CDR1 is MNHEY and CDR2 is SVGAGI. The V end lost 0 bases, the J end lost 9 bases, and 6 bases lay between the germline ends. The CDR3 has 12 residues. CDR3 amino acids: CASSYSRGTIYF. The CDR3 DNA follows: TGTGCCAGCAGTTACTCTCGGGGCACCATATATTTT.